Below are 20 T cell receptor beta chains sequenced from a single sample in a study of blood T cell repertoires in COVID-19. Assay: immunoSEQ multiplex PCR; the TCRdb copy retains only in-frame clones and omits some. The table shows about 180,000 clones, with approximately 86% occurring only once. The sequencing sample was made of peripheral blood. All receptors come from a man aged 60 to 75 with COVID-19, enrolled during active disease.

This chain uses TRBV6-1 with TRBJ2-1; 12 bases fit TRBD1. The CDR3 extends over 16 amino acids. J lost 7 bases, V lost 2 bases, and 6 bases had no gene match. The germline V gene has CDR1 MNHNS and CDR2 SASEGT. The CDR3 protein is CASSEWGQGARNEQFF. As DNA, the CDR3 is TGTGCCAGCAGTGAATGGGGACAGGGGGCGAGGAATGAGCAGTTCTTC.

The rearrangement links TRBV7-2 to TRBJ1-1; 10 bases are a match to TRBD1. The CDR3 loop spans 16 amino acids. V shed 2 bases and J 5 bases; nucleotides not matched to a gene: 8. Germline V lookup: CDR1 SGHTA, CDR2 FQGNSA. The DNA of the CDR3 is TGTGCCAGCAGCTTAAACCCGACAGGGGGCAGAACTGAAGCTTTCTTT. Translation: CASSLNPTGGRTEAFF. The whole variable domain, filled in from reference TRBV7-2 and TRBJ1-1, reads GAGVSQSPSNKVTEKGKDVELRCDPISGHTALYWYRQSLGQGLEFLIYFQGNSAPDKSGLPSDRFSAERTGGSVSTLTIQRTQQEDSAVYLCASSLNPTGGRTEAFFGQGTRLTVV.

The rearrangement joins TRBV7-2 to TRBJ1-3, with D possibly TRBD1 on 5 matching bases. This CDR3 is built from 17 residues. In germline, CDR1 is SGHTA, CDR2 FQGNSA. Deletions cut 4 bases from V and 0 bases from J, with 16 bases between. The CDR3 region has the DNA TGTGCCAGCAGCTCGTCGGGACTCCTGAGCTCTGGAAACACCATATATTTT. As protein: CASSSSGLLSSGNTIYF.

This chain joins TRBV15 and TRBJ2-7, with D perhaps TRBD2 (6 bases). Trimming pared 1 base from V and 2 bases from J, leaving 15 bases between. Germline CDR1 reads LNHNV; CDR2 reads YYDKDF (reference sequence). The CDR3 spans 16 residues. The CDR3 region has the DNA TGTGCCACCAGCAGAGCCGGGCGGGGTGGGACCTACGAGCAGTACTTC. This codes for CATSRAGRGGTYEQYF.

The J gene is TRBJ2-7, the V gene TRBV29-1, with D maybe TRBD1 (5 bases). CDR3 length equals 14 residues. Between the trimmed V and J ends, which lost 5 bases and 2 bases, there was a span of 16 bases. The germline V gene has CDR1 SQVTM and CDR2 ANQGSEA. The CDR3 loop reads CSVRLGQGAYEQYF. DNA for the CDR3: TGCAGCGTTCGCCTCGGGCAGGGCGCCTACGAGCAGTACTTC.

This clone was observed a handful of times. The J gene is TRBJ2-2, the V gene TRBV4-1, with 15 bases identical to TRBD2. The CDR3 contains 20 residues. Germline CDR1 reads MGHRA; CDR2 reads YSYEKL. Losses at the gene ends were 2 bases for V and 4 bases for J; bases not matched to a gene: 11. The CDR3 sequence is CASSQPGLAGGIKPTGELFF. The CDR3 bases are TGCGCCAGCAGCCAACCGGGACTAGCGGGAGGTATTAAACCCACCGGGGAGCTGTTTTTT.

The chain joins TRBV5-5 to TRBJ1-5; 9 bases agree with TRBD1. The CDR3 spans 15 residues. In germline, CDR1 is SGHKS, CDR2 YYEKEE (reference sequence). V dropped 4 bases and J dropped 2; count of bases not matched to a gene: 4. The CDR3 protein is CASSRTGDGNQPQHF. Here the CDR3 DNA reads TGTGCCAGCAGCAGGACAGGGGATGGCAATCAGCCCCAGCATTTT.

This clone showed up just a few times. The gene calls are TRBV11-2 and TRBJ1-3; D not certain. CDR3 length equals 13 residues. Trimming cost V 5 bases and J 4 bases, with 9 bases left between them. The V gene's germline CDR1 is SGHAT and CDR2 FQNNGV. In DNA form, the CDR3 reads TGTGCCAGCAGCCGAGGTTGGGGAAACACCATATATTTT. Its protein is CASSRGWGNTIYF.

The chain links TRBV6-5 to TRBJ2-1; a possible D gene is TRBD1 (6 bases). The CDR3 length is 11 residues. Germline assignment: CDR1 MNHEY and CDR2 SVGAGI. The V gene lost 6 bases and the J gene lost 10 bases, with 10 bases spanning the gap. The CDR3 bases are TGTGCCAGCAGACTCGGACAGGAGCAGTTCTTC. It translates to CASRLGQEQFF.

The chain employs TRBV19 and TRBJ2-5; TRBD2 matches at 14 bases. In germline, CDR1 is LNHDA, CDR2 SQIVND (reference sequence). The ends lost 4 bases at V and 4 bases at J; junction bases unmatched: 2. The CDR3 loop spans 15 amino acids. The CDR3 loop reads CASSTGTSGGETQYF. CDR3 DNA sequence: TGTGCCAGTAGTACCGGGACTAGCGGGGGAGAGACCCAGTACTTC.

This clone was recorded once. The chain has TRBV5-3 and TRBJ1-1; D may be TRBD1 (5 bases). TRBV5-3 counts as an open reading frame of uncertain function. This CDR3 spans 12 amino acids. V was clipped by 4 bases and J by 5 bases, with 9 bases between them. The CDR3 region has the DNA TGTGCCAGAAGCCCGGGGGGTACTGAAGCTTTCTTT. Translating it yields CARSPGGTEAFF.

The chain has TRBV7-2 and TRBJ2-7, with TRBD1 as a possible D gene (5 bases). CDR1 is SGHTA and CDR2 is FQGNSA in the germline V gene. The V and J ends lost 3 bases and 2 bases respectively, with 20 bases between them. The CDR3 contains 17 residues. The chain's CDR3 is CASSLAAGWGNAYEQYF. CDR3 in DNA: TGTGCCAGCAGCTTGGCCGCAGGGTGGGGTAACGCCTACGAGCAGTACTTC.

V and J are TRBV7-2 and TRBJ2-7; possible D gene TRBD1, 6 bases. Germline V gives CDR1 SGHTA, CDR2 FQGNSA. The CDR3 spans 15 residues. Between the trimmed V and J ends, which lost 5 bases and 3 bases, there was a span of 17 bases. The CDR3 region is CASSVQQGNRYEQYF. In DNA, the CDR3 is TGTGCCAGCAGCGTCCAACAGGGTAACCGCTACGAGCAGTACTTC. Supplemented by reference TRBV7-2 and TRBJ2-7, the full variable domain reads GAGVSQSPSNKVTEKGKDVELRCDPISGHTALYWYRQSLGQGLEFLIYFQGNSAPDKSGLPSDRFSAERTGGSVSTLTIQRTQQEDSAVYLCASSVQQGNRYEQYFGPGTRLTVT.

The gene calls are TRBV28 and TRBJ2-5, with 14 bases fitting TRBD2. CDR1 MDHEN and CDR2 SYDVKM come from the germline V gene. V shed 8 bases, J shed 6 bases, and the junction held 11 bases outside the gene matches. CDR3 length: 16 amino acids. The CDR3 loop is CASLEGGTSGRKTQYF. Written as DNA, the CDR3 is TGTGCCAGCCTGGAGGGAGGGACTAGCGGGAGAAAGACCCAGTACTTC.

This clone was detected once. V gene TRBV6-5 combines with J gene TRBJ2-5; D is perhaps TRBD2 (7 bases). V was pared by 7 bases and J by 2 bases, with 14 bases between. The CDR3 has 14 residues. Looked up from germline, CDR1 is MNHEY and CDR2 is SVGAGI. The CDR3 region is CASMRGGAQETQYF. CDR3 in DNA: TGTGCCAGCATGAGAGGGGGGGCACAAGAGACCCAGTACTTC.

The chain uses TRBV19 and TRBJ2-5; the match to TRBD1 covers 9 bases. The germline V gene has CDR1 LNHDA and CDR2 SQIVND (reference sequence). The CDR3 contains 15 residues. V lost 5 bases, J lost 4 bases, and 8 bases stayed unmatched. CDR3 sequence: CASSQPGQGRETQYF. CDR3 DNA sequence: TGTGCCAGTAGTCAACCGGGACAGGGAAGAGAGACCCAGTACTTC.

The chain recombines TRBV18 with TRBJ2-3; D is possibly TRBD1 (6 bases). The CDR3 is made up of 17 amino acids. CDR1 is KGHSH and CDR2 is LQKENI in the germline V gene. V was trimmed by 3 bases and J by 0 bases, leaving 16 bases between them. The CDR3 here is CASSPGADSLSTDTQYF. As DNA, the CDR3 is TGTGCCAGCTCACCGGGGGCCGATTCCCTAAGCACAGATACGCAGTATTTT.

The rearrangement links TRBV11-2 to TRBJ2-5, with 7 bases identical to TRBD2. Germline trimming cut 5 bases from V and 5 bases from J; bases unmatched to any gene: 8. Germline V gene sequence: CDR1 SGHAT, CDR2 FQNNGV. The CDR3 contains 14 residues. The CDR3 DNA reads TGTGCCAGCAGCCCCCGGCTGGGGGGGGAGACCCAGTACTTC. It translates to CASSPRLGGETQYF.

This clone occurred once. The chain employs TRBV7-9 and TRBJ2-2; 7 bases match TRBD2. The germline CDR1 and CDR2 sequences are SEHNR and FQNEAQ (reference sequence). V lost 3 bases, J lost 5 bases, and 9 bases stayed unmatched. The CDR3 is made up of 16 amino acids. CDR3 protein: CASSFWSSGETGELFF. In DNA, the CDR3 is TGTGCCAGCAGCTTTTGGTCTAGCGGCGAGACCGGGGAGCTGTTTTTT.

The rearrangement joins TRBV5-4 to TRBJ2-2; 9 bases match TRBD2. Trimming took 1 base from V and 3 from J; bases not matched to a gene: 10. CDR3 length equals 18 residues. The germline CDR1 and CDR2 sequences are SGHNT and YYREEE (reference sequence). The CDR3 protein is CASSLTGGRGWDTGELFF. The DNA for the CDR3 is TGTGCCAGCAGCTTGACAGGCGGGAGGGGATGGGACACCGGGGAGCTGTTTTTT.